This TCR beta chain was sequenced during a study of regulatory T cells in long-lasting Graves disease. Assembly of TCR beta libraries relied on iRepertoire HTBI primers together with Arm-PCR of CDR3 regions. TCRdb reprocessed the multiplex PCR reads via MiXCR and lists one record per CDR3 protein. The repertoire holds roughly 510,000 distinct CDR3 sequences, with roughly a sixth as singletons. Documented time point: newly diagnosed GD, antithyroid drugs for less than 3 months. From RNA extracted from PBMCs, the TCR library was made. From germline, CDR1 is MDHEN and CDR2 SYDVKM. This CDR3 region has 13 residues. The V and J ends lost 7 bases and 6 bases respectively, with 15 bases between them. This clonotype was detected a few times. The same specimen was also included in a second study, on T cells in Graves' hyperthyroidism and ophthalmopathy.

The sample in question was peripheral blood mononuclear cells (PBMCs), obtained at new diagnosis, from a patient treated with antithyroid drugs. The receptor comes from a man aged 18 to 30 with Graves disease. The chain joins TRBV28 to TRBJ1-2; tentative D call: TRBD1 (5 bases). The CDR3, as DNA: TGTGCCAGCACCCCGGGGGTAAAGGATGGCTACACCTTC. Translated, it gives CASTPGVKDGYTF.